These 29 T cell receptor beta chains share one sample of origin, sequenced in a study of beta chain features in type 1 diabetes. The entirety of the isolated RNA underwent reverse transcription, so expressed TCRB transcripts were sequenced. Only in-frame clones appear in the TCRdb table, and some are missing; sequencing was by immunoSEQ multiplex PCR. This table holds some 410,000 clones, about an eighth found once. Sequencing was performed on naive CD4+ T cells from blood. The receptors were gathered from a woman under 30 in good health.

The rearrangement uses TRBV27 and TRBJ2-3; D is perhaps TRBD2 (6 bases). The germline V gene encodes CDR1 MNHEY and CDR2 SMNVEV (reference sequence). This CDR3 is built from 14 residues. The germline V and J ends were trimmed by 6 bases and 4 bases, with 14 bases remaining between them. The CDR3 is CASSGLGGPDTQYF. In DNA form, the CDR3 reads TGTGCCAGCAGCGGGTTAGGAGGGCCAGATACGCAGTATTTT.

There are a few counts of this clone. The rearrangement uses TRBV7-2 and TRBJ2-5; 9 bases are a match to TRBD1. Germline loops: CDR1 SGHTA, CDR2 FQGNSA. Trimming removed 5 bases from V and 5 bases from J; junction bases left unmatched: 6. This CDR3 is 14 amino acids long. CDR3 coding DNA: TGTGCCAGCAGCATGGACAGGGGATGGGAGACCCAGTACTTC. It is translated as CASSMDRGWETQYF.

The chain carries TRBV9 and TRBJ2-3, with TRBD2 matching over 7 bases. The V gene's germline CDR1 is SGDLS and CDR2 YYNGEE. CDR3 length equals 13 residues. After removal of 4 bases from V and 6 bases from J, the junction contained 5 bases not matched to a gene. The CDR3 DNA reads as TGTGCCAGCAGCACCCGACTAGCCGATACGCAGTATTTT. Its translation is CASSTRLADTQYF.

This clone has more than one count but fewer than ten. At the DNA level, this CDR3 is encoded by other sequences in the same sample as well. DNA of the CDR3: TGTGCCAGCAGTGGGACCGCTCAAGAGACCCAGTACTTC. Translating it yields CASSGTAQETQYF. The V gene is TRBV2, the J gene TRBJ2-5; no reliable D call. Trimming shortened V by 4 bases and J by 2 bases, and 8 bases separated the two germline ends. From germline, CDR1 is SNHLY and CDR2 FYNNEI. This CDR3 region has 13 residues.

The rearrangement links TRBV7-9 to TRBJ2-2; TRBD1 is a possible D gene (6 bases). Trimming took 5 bases from V and 3 from J, leaving 13 bases between them. Germline V gene data show CDR1 as SEHNR and CDR2 as FQNEAQ (reference sequence). The CDR3 is made up of 15 amino acids. The CDR3 spells CASSVRGHDTGELFF. The CDR3 DNA is TGTGCCAGCAGCGTAAGGGGACATGACACCGGGGAGCTGTTTTTT.

V usage is TRBV25-1 and J usage is TRBJ2-3; D is perhaps TRBD1 (6 bases). This CDR3 has 15 residues. CDR1 is MGHDK, CDR2 SYGVNS, per germline. V shed 3 bases and J shed 1 base, with 11 bases lying between them. The chain's CDR3 is CASSDQGFRTDTQYF. In DNA form, the CDR3 reads TGTGCCAGCAGTGATCAGGGGTTTCGCACAGATACGCAGTATTTT.

This clone occurred a few times. The rearrangement links TRBV25-1 to TRBJ2-7, with 7 bases identical to TRBD2. The CDR3 contains 15 residues. Per the germline V gene, CDR1 is MGHDK and CDR2 is SYGVNS. V was clipped by 3 bases and J by 1 base; unmatched bases: 6. In DNA, the CDR3 is TGTGCCAGCAGTGACACCCGGGAGGCATCCTACGAGCAGTACTTC. Translating it yields CASSDTREASYEQYF.

This clone was recorded many times. The rearrangement links TRBV15 to TRBJ2-7, with TRBD2 matching 10 bases. The CDR3 sequence is 15 residues long. Germline CDR1 reads LNHNV; CDR2 reads YYDKDF (reference sequence). Trimming cost V 1 base and J 2 bases; bases outside gene matches: 2. The DNA of the CDR3 is TGTGCCACCAGCAGAGCCGGGACTAGCGCCTACGAGCAGTACTTC. Its protein product is CATSRAGTSAYEQYF. Filled out from reference TRBV15 and TRBJ2-7, the complete variable domain reads DAMVIQNPRYQVTQFGKPVTLSCSQTLNHNVMYWYQQKSSQAPKLLFHYYDKDFNNEADTPDNFQSRRPNTSFCFLDIRSPGLGDTAMYLCATSRAGTSAYEQYFGPGTRLTVT.

The sample holds a few counts of this clone. J is TRBJ1-5 and V is TRBV15; D perhaps matches TRBD1 (5 bases). Trimming removed 0 bases at V and 6 bases at J, with 15 bases between. Germline-derived CDR1 and CDR2 are LNHNV and YYDKDF (reference sequence). The CDR3 covers 16 residues. CDR3 sequence: CATSRDIGVSRQPQHF. The CDR3, as DNA: TGTGCCACCAGCAGAGATATAGGGGTTAGTCGTCAGCCCCAGCATTTT. Looking up the rest from reference TRBV15 and TRBJ1-5 gives the full variable domain: DAMVIQNPRYQVTQFGKPVTLSCSQTLNHNVMYWYQQKSSQAPKLLFHYYDKDFNNEADTPDNFQSRRPNTSFCFLDIRSPGLGDTAMYLCATSRDIGVSRQPQHFGDGTRLSIL.

The chain combines TRBV21-1 with TRBJ2-4; the listed D gene, TRBD1, was not tested against the DNA. TRBV21-1 is listed as a pseudogene. The CDR3 runs to 16 residues. This chain's CDR3 is CASSRPGTGLKNIQYF. CDR3 nucleotides: TGTGCCAGCAGCCGTCCCGGGACAGGGCTCAAAAACATTCAGTACTTC.

This clone was seen a handful of times. The CDR3 DNA is TGTGCCAGCAGAGATGGCGGGGTCGGAAACACCATATATTTT. This sequence encodes CASRDGGVGNTIYF. This chain links TRBV28 with TRBJ1-3; no clear D gene. CDR1 and CDR2 from the germline V gene are MDHEN and SYDVKM. The CDR3 is made up of 14 amino acids. Trimming took off 6 bases at V and 4 bases at J, with 13 bases between the two ends.

This clone was seen a few times. This chain connects TRBV9 to TRBJ2-1, with 12 nucleotides matching TRBD2. CDR1 is SGDLS, CDR2 YYNGEE, per germline. The CDR3 runs 15 residues. Trimming removed 3 bases from V and 10 bases from J; junction bases left unmatched: 8. CDR3 sequence: CASSARLAGVYEQFF. The CDR3 bases are TGTGCCAGCAGCGCCCGACTAGCGGGAGTTTACGAGCAGTTCTTC. Drawing the rest from reference TRBV9 and TRBJ2-1, the complete variable domain is DSGVTQTPKHLITATGQRVTLRCSPRSGDLSVYWYQQSLDQGLQFLIQYYNGEERAKGNILERFSAQQFPDLHSELNLSSLELGDSALYFCASSARLAGVYEQFFGPGTRLTVL.

In its sample, this clone was seen a few times. This chain connects TRBV9 to TRBJ2-3, with TRBD2 matching over 10 bases. CDR3 length: 15 amino acids. V was clipped by 5 bases and J by 3 bases; unmatched bases: 6. Germline lookup yields CDR1 SGDLS and CDR2 YYNGEE. The CDR3 DNA reads as TGTGCCAGCAGGGCCGGGACTAGCGCTACAGATACGCAGTATTTT. Its translation: CASRAGTSATDTQYF.

This clone was observed a handful of times. The chain combines TRBV25-1 with TRBJ1-1, with TRBD1 matching 9 bases. Per the germline V gene, CDR1 is MGHDK and CDR2 is SYGVNS. CDR3 length: 13 amino acids. Trimming at V came to 10 bases and at J to 0 bases, leaving 3 bases not matched to a gene. The DNA of the CDR3 is TGTGCCACCAGGACAGGGGTGAACACTGAAGCTTTCTTT. It specifies CATRTGVNTEAFF.

The chain joins TRBV4-2 to TRBJ2-5; perhaps D is TRBD1 or TRBD2 (5 bases each). The ends were cut back, 3 bases at V and 5 bases at J, with 13 bases in the middle. CDR3 length equals 14 residues. Germline-derived CDR1 and CDR2 are LGHNA and YNFKEQ. CDR3 sequence (DNA): TGTGCCAGCAGCCATAGATCAGGGAGCGAGACCCAGTACTTC. Translating it yields CASSHRSGSETQYF.

This clone appeared a few times. The chain recombines TRBV7-2 with TRBJ2-7; D is unresolved. The CDR3 covers 13 residues. V lost 4 bases to trimming and J lost 2 bases, with 9 bases between them. Germline V CDR1 and CDR2: SGHTA, FQGNSA. CDR3 sequence (DNA): TGTGCCAGCAGCTCCCGCGATCCCTACGAGCAGTACTTC. Translating gives CASSSRDPYEQYF.

This clone appeared a few times. The V gene is TRBV28, the J gene TRBJ2-3; maybe TRBD2 (5 bases). The CDR3 is 17 amino acids. With 4 bases removed from V and 0 bases from J, the gap between germline ends came to 17 bases. CDR1 and CDR2 (germline): MDHEN, SYDVKM. In DNA, the CDR3 is TGTGCCAGCAGTTCCAGTGGAGGAGCCAAAAGCACAGATACGCAGTATTTT. It translates to CASSSSGGAKSTDTQYF. The whole variable domain, remainder taken from reference TRBV28 and TRBJ2-3, is DVKVTQSSRYLVKRTGEKVFLECVQDMDHENMFWYRQDPGLGLRLIYFSYDVKMKEKGDIPEGYSVSREKKERFSLILESASTNQTSMYLCASSSSGGAKSTDTQYFGPGTRLTVL.

This clone was recorded a few times. This chain joins TRBV7-9 and TRBJ1-2; D not resolved. The V end was cut by 1 base, the J end by 10 bases, with 10 bases between. Germline CDR1 reads SEHNR; CDR2 reads FQNEAQ (reference sequence). The CDR3 covers 12 residues. CDR3 residues: CASSLVGKSYTF. CDR3 nucleotides: TGTGCCAGCAGCTTAGTAGGGAAATCCTACACCTTC.

This clone appeared a few times. The chain joins TRBV30 to TRBJ1-4; D unresolved. The CDR3 totals 14 residues. V was clipped by 4 bases and J by 1 base, with 10 bases between them. CDR1 is GTSNPN and CDR2 is SVGIG in the germline V gene (reference sequence). The CDR3 region is CAWTGRGTNEKLFF. In nucleotides, the CDR3 is TGTGCCTGGACGGGTCGGGGAACTAATGAAAAACTGTTTTTT. The full variable domain, its missing parts supplied by reference TRBV30 and TRBJ1-4, is SQTIHQWPATLVQPVGSPLSLECTVEGTSNPNLYWYRQAAGRGLQLLFYSVGIGQISSEVPQNLSASRPQDRQFILSSKKLLLSDSGFYLCAWTGRGTNEKLFFGSGTQLSVL.

V is TRBV9 and J is TRBJ2-7; D may match TRBD1 or TRBD2 (6 bases each). The CDR3 sequence is 13 residues long. V lost 4 bases, J lost 5 bases, and 13 bases lay in between. Germline V gene sequence: CDR1 SGDLS, CDR2 YYNGEE. In DNA form, the CDR3 reads TGTGCCAGCAGCCCGGCCGGGGGCGACGAGCAGTACGTC. Translation gives CASSPAGGDEQYV.

This clone was seen only a few times. Other DNA sequences in the same sample also yield this CDR3. This chain joins TRBV18 and TRBJ2-1; TRBD2 is a possible D gene (6 bases). Trimming pared 2 bases from V and 7 bases from J, leaving 6 bases between. Germline lookup yields CDR1 KGHSH and CDR2 LQKENI. This CDR3 contains 12 residues. CDR3 sequence (DNA): TGTGCCAGCTCACCAGGGAGGAATGAGCAGTTCTTC. Its translation is CASSPGRNEQFF. The full variable domain, completed using reference TRBV18 and TRBJ2-1, is NAGVMQNPRHLVRRRGQEARLRCSPMKGHSHVYWYRQLPEEGLKFMVYLQKENIIDESGMPKERFSAEFPKEGPSILRIQQVVRGDSAAYFCASSPGRNEQFFGPGTRLTVL.

The chain is built from TRBV4-2 and TRBJ2-1, with 12 bases lining up with TRBD2. V shed 3 bases and J 12 bases; nucleotides not matched to a gene: 9. The V gene's germline CDR1 is LGHNA and CDR2 YNFKEQ. The CDR3 length is 15 residues. The DNA for the CDR3 is TGTGCCAGCAGCCAGGCTAGCGGGGGGGCCTCTACGCAGTTCTTC. Protein: CASSQASGGASTQFF.

This clone was recorded a few times. This sequence joins TRBV7-3 and TRBJ1-1; D is possibly TRBD1 (5 bases). Germline lookup yields CDR1 SGHTA and CDR2 FQGTGA. The CDR3 extends over 15 amino acids. V gave up 7 bases and J gave up 0 bases, with 15 bases separating them. The CDR3 spells CASTARGSMNTEAFF. The CDR3, as DNA: TGTGCCAGCACCGCGAGGGGCAGCATGAACACTGAAGCTTTCTTT.

The chain combines TRBV7-2 with TRBJ2-4; 7 bases fit TRBD1. With 5 bases clipped from V and 2 bases from J, the junction kept 9 bases outside the gene matches. The CDR3 loop spans 16 amino acids. Looked up from germline, CDR1 is SGHTA and CDR2 is FQGNSA. The CDR3: CASSRDRVLTKNIQYF. CDR3 nucleotide sequence: TGTGCCAGCAGCAGAGACAGGGTATTGACCAAAAACATTCAGTACTTC.

This sequence joins TRBV7-2 and TRBJ2-1; D could derive from TRBD1 or TRBD2 (5 bases each). Germline V gene sequence: CDR1 SGHTA, CDR2 FQGNSA. Trimming shortened V by 1 base and J by 3 bases, and 7 bases separated the two germline ends. The CDR3 runs 14 residues. CDR3 loop: CASSLGGVYNEQFF. The DNA for the CDR3 is TGTGCCAGCAGCTTAGGAGGGGTCTACAATGAGCAGTTCTTC.

The chain joins TRBV18 to TRBJ2-1; 7 nucleotides agree with TRBD2. Germline CDR1 and CDR2: KGHSH and LQKENI. The CDR3 is made up of 16 amino acids. Losses at the gene ends were 1 base for V and 1 base for J; bases not matched to a gene: 4. As DNA, the CDR3 is TGTGCCAGCTCACCACTCACTAGCGTATCCTACAATGAGCAGTTCTTC. Protein sequence: CASSPLTSVSYNEQFF. Together with reference TRBV18 and TRBJ2-1, the CDR3 gives the full variable domain: NAGVMQNPRHLVRRRGQEARLRCSPMKGHSHVYWYRQLPEEGLKFMVYLQKENIIDESGMPKERFSAEFPKEGPSILRIQQVVRGDSAAYFCASSPLTSVSYNEQFFGPGTRLTVL.

CDR3 nucleotides: TGCGCCAGCAGCCAAGACCCAAGACGGACAGAAGGGAACTATGGCTACACCTTC. It translates to CASSQDPRRTEGNYGYTF. The chain joins TRBV4-3 to TRBJ1-2; D is perhaps TRBD1 (6 bases). CDR3 length: 18 amino acids. Germline-derived CDR1 and CDR2 are LGHNA and YSLEER. V was trimmed by 0 bases and J by 2 bases, leaving 19 bases between them.

The V and J genes are TRBV29-1 and TRBJ1-1, with D tentatively TRBD1 (6 bases). This CDR3 comprises 14 residues. V dropped 2 bases and J dropped 1 base, with 11 bases sitting between them. Germline V lookup: CDR1 SQVTM, CDR2 ANQGSEA. CDR3 sequence reads: CSVEPGVGNTEAFF. The CDR3 DNA reads TGCAGCGTTGAACCAGGGGTTGGGAACACTGAAGCTTTCTTT.

The chain couples TRBV6-6 to TRBJ2-6, with unresolved D. This CDR3 contains 15 residues. Germline CDR1 MNHNY, CDR2 SVGAGI (reference sequence). V lost 3 bases, J lost 2 bases, and 8 bases lay in between. The CDR3 region has the DNA TGTGCCAGCAGTTATATTAACCCTGGGGCCAACGTCCTGACTTTC. The encoded protein is CASSYINPGANVLTF.